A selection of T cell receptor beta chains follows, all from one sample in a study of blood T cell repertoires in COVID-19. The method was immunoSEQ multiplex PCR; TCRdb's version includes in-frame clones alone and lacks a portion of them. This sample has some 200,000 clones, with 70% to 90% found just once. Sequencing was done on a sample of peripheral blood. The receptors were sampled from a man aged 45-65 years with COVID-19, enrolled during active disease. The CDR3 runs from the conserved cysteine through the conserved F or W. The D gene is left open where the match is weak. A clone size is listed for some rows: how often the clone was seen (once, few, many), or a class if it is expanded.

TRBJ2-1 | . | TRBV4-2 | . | TGTGCCAGCAGCCAAGATCAGAGCGTTGAGCAGTTCTTC | CASSQDQSVEQFF
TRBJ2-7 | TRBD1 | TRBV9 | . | TGTGCCAGCAGCTCGCGGGACAGGGGCTACGAGCAGTACTTC | CASSSRDRGYEQYF
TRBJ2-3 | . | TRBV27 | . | TGTGCCAGCAGTTTATATCCGGGCACAGATACGCAGTATTTT | CASSLYPGTDTQYF
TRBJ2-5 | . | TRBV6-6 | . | TGTGCCAGCAGTTACATGCGGGGAGAGACCCAGTACTTC | CASSYMRGETQYF
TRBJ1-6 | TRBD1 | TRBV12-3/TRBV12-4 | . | TGTGCCAGCAGCGACAGGGGAAGTTCACCCCTCCACTTT | CASSDRGSSPLHF
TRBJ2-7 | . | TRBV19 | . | TGTGCCAGTAGTCCCTTGACGAGGGTCCACGAGCAGTACTTC | CASSPLTRVHEQYF
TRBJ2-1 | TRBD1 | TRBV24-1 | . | TGTGCCACCAGTGAATTTTGGACAGGTCGCAAGTTCTTC | CATSEFWTGRKFF
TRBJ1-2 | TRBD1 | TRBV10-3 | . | TGTGCCTTAACTGACAGGGAAACCCATGGCTACACCTTC | CALTDRETHGYTF
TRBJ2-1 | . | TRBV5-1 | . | TGCGCCAGCAGCGTATCCACCGGGACTGTCGGGGAGCAGTTCTTC | CASSVSTGTVGEQFF
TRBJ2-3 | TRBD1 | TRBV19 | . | TGTGCCAGTAGTAACGGACAGGGGACTAGCACAGATACGCAGTATTTT | CASSNGQGTSTDTQYF
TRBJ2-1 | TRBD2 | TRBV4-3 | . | TGCGCCAGCAGCCCACGGAGCGGGGGGTTGGATGAGCAGTTCTTC | CASSPRSGGLDEQFF
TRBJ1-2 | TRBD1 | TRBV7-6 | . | TGTGCCAGCAGCTTAGGGCCGAGTCTAGGGCCAGGGGGCCGCTACACCTTC | CASSLGPSLGPGGRYTF
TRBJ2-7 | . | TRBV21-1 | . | TGTGCCAGCAGCAAAGGGGAAGGGGGACTAGCGGATCTTCAGAACGAGCAGTACTTC | CASSKGEGGLADLQNEQYF
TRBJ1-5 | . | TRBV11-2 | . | TGTGCCAGCAGCTTAGACGGGGGAAGCAATCAGCCCCAGCATTTT | CASSLDGGSNQPQHF
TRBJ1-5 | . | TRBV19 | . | TGTGCCAGTAGTATGTCGGACAAAGGCAATCAGCCCCAGCATTTT | CASSMSDKGNQPQHF
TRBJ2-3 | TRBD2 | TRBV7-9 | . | TGTGCCAGCAGCCCGTGGACTAGTTCTAGCACAGATACGCAGTATTTT | CASSPWTSSSTDTQYF
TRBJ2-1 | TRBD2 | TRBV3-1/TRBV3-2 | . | TGTGCCAGCAGCCAAGGGCAGCGGGAGCCTGTCTCCAATGAGCAGTTCTTC | CASSQGQREPVSNEQFF
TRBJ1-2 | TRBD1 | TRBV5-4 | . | TGTGCCAGCAGCTTGAGAGCCCTGAGGACAGGGGAGGATGGCTACACCTTC | CASSLRALRTGEDGYTF
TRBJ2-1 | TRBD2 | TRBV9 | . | TGTGCCAGCAGCGTAGCTTGGTCTAGCGGGGCAAACAATGAGCAGTTCTTC | CASSVAWSSGANNEQFF
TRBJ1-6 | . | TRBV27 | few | TGTGCCAGCAGTCCCCGCAGGCCAACTAATTCACCCCTCCACTTT | CASSPRRPTNSPLHF
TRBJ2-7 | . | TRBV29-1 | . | TGCAGCGTCAGGGACTTGCTCGGATACGAGCAGTACTTC | CSVRDLLGYEQYF
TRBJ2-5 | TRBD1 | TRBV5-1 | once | TGCGCCAGCAGCTTGGATAGTAGGACAGGGGGCTGGGAGACCCAGTACTTC | CASSLDSRTGGWETQYF
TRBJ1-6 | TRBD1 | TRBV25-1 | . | TGTGCCAGCAGTGGGTACCCGGGACAGGGAGATTCACCCCTCCACTTT | CASSGYPGQGDSPLHF
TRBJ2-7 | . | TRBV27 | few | TGTGCCAGCAGTTTTGGGGCAGGGCCCTACGAGCAGTACTTC | CASSFGAGPYEQYF